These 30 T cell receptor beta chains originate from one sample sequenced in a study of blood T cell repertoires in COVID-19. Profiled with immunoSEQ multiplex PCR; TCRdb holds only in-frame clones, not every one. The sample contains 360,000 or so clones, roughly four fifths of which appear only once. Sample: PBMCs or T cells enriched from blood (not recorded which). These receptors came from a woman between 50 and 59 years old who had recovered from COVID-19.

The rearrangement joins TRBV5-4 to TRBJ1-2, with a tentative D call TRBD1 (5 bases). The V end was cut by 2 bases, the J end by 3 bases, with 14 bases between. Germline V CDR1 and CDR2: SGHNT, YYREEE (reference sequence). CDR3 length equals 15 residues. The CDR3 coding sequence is TGTGCCAGCAGCTTACTGCAGGGTGATGACTATGGCTACACCTTC. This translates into CASSLLQGDDYGYTF.

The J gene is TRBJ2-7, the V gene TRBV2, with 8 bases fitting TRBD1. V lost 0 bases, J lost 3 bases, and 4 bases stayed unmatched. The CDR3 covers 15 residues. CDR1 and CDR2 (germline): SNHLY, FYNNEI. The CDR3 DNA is TGTGCCAGCAGTGAAGCGACAGGGGCTGGCTACGAGCAGTACTTC. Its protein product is CASSEATGAGYEQYF.

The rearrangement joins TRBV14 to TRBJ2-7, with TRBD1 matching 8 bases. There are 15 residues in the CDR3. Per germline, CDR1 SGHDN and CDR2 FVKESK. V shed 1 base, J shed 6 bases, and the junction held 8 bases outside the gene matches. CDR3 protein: CASSQGLRGLGEQYF. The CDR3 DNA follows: TGTGCCAGCAGCCAAGGTCTCAGGGGGCTGGGCGAGCAGTACTTC. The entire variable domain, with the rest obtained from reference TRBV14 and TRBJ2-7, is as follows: EAGVTQFPSHSVIEKGQTVTLRCDPISGHDNLYWYRRVMGKEIKFLLHFVKESKQDESGMPNNRFLAERTGGTYSTLKVQPAELEDSGVYFCASSQGLRGLGEQYFGPGTRLTVT.

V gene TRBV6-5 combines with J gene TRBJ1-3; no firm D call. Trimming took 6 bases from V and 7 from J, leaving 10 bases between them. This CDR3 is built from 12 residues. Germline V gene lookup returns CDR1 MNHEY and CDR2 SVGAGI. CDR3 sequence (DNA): TGTGCCAGCAGCGGTGGAGGGAACACCATATATTTT. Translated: CASSGGGNTIYF.

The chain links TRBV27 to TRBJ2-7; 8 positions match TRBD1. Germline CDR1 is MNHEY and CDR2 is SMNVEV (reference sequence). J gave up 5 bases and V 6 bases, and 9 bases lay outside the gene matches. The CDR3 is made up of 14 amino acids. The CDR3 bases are TGTGCCAGCAGAGGACAGGGATATTGGGACGAGCAGTACTTC. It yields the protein CASRGQGYWDEQYF.

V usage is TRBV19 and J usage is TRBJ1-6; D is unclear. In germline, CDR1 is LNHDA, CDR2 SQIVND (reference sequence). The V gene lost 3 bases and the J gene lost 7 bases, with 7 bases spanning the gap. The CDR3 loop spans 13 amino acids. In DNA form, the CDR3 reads TGTGCCAGTAGTATTGCAGGAAATTCACCCCTCCACTTT. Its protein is CASSIAGNSPLHF.

The CDR3 region is CATSRGTKKLFF. Here the CDR3 DNA reads TGTGCCACCAGCAGAGGAACAAAAAAACTGTTTTTT. The genes are TRBV15 and TRBJ1-4; D is unresolved. The CDR3 is 12 residues long. The V and J ends lost 1 base and 9 bases respectively, with 6 bases between them. Per the germline V gene, CDR1 is LNHNV and CDR2 is YYDKDF (reference sequence).

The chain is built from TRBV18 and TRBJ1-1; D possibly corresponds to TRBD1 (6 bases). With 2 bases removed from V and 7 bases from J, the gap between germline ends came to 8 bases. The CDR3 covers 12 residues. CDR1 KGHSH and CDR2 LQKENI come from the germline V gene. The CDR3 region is CASSPNRDEAFF. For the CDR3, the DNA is TGTGCCAGCTCACCAAACAGGGATGAAGCTTTCTTT.

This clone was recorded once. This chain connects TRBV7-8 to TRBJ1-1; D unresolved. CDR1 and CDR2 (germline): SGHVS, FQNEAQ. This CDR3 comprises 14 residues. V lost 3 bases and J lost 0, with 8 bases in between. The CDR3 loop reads CASSFTAMNTEAFF. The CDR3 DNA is TGTGCCAGCAGCTTTACAGCCATGAACACTGAAGCTTTCTTT.

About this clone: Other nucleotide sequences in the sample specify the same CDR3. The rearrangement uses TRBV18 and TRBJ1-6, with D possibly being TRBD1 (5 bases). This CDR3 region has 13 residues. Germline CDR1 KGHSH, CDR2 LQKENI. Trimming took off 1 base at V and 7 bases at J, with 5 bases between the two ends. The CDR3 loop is CASSPQGNSPLHF. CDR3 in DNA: TGTGCCAGCTCACCACAGGGGAATTCACCCCTCCACTTT. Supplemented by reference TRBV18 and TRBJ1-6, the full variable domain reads NAGVMQNPRHLVRRRGQEARLRCSPMKGHSHVYWYRQLPEEGLKFMVYLQKENIIDESGMPKERFSAEFPKEGPSILRIQQVVRGDSAAYFCASSPQGNSPLHFGNGTRLTVT.

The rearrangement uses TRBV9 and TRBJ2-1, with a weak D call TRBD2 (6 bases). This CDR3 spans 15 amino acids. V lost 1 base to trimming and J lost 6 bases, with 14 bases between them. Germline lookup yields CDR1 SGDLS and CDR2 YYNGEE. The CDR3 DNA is TGTGCCAGCAGCGTAAGTTCCGGACTACCCAATGAGCAGTTCTTC. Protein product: CASSVSSGLPNEQFF.

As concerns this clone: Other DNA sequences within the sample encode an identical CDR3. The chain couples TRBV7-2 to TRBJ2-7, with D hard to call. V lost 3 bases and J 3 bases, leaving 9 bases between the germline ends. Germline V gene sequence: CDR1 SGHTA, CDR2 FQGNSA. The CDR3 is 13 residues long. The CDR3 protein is CASSLGRDYEQYF. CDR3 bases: TGTGCCAGCAGCTTGGGCAGAGACTACGAGCAGTACTTC.

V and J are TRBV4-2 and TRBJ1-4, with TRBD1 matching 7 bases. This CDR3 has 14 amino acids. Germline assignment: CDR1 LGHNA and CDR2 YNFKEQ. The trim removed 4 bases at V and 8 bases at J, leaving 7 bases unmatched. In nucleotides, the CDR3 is TGTGCCAGCAGCCGAGGACAGGTCGGGGAAAAACTGTTTTTT. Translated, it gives CASSRGQVGEKLFF.

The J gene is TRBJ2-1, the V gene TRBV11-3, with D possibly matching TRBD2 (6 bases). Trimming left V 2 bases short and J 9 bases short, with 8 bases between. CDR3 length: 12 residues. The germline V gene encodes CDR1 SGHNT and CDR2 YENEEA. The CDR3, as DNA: TGTGCCAGCAGCTTACGCGGGGCTGAGCAGTTCTTC. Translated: CASSLRGAEQFF. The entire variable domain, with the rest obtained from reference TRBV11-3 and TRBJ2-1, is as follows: EAGVVQSPRYKIIEKKQPVAFWCNPISGHNTLYWYLQNLGQGPELLIRYENEEAVDDSQLPKDRFSAERLKGVDSTLKIQPAELGDSAVYLCASSLRGAEQFFGPGTRLTVL.

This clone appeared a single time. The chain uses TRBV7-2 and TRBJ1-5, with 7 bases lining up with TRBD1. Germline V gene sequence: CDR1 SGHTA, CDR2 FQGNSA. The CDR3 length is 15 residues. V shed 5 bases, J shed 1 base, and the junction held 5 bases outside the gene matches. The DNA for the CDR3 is TGTGCCAGCAGCGTACGACAGGGAAGCAATCAGCCCCAGCATTTT. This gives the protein CASSVRQGSNQPQHF.

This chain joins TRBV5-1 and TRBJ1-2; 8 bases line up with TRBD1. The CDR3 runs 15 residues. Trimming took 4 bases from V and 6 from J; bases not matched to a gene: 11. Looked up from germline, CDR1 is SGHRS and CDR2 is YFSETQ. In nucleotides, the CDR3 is TGCGCCAGCAGCGCTGGTGTAGGACAGGGAGATGGCTACACCTTC. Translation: CASSAGVGQGDGYTF.

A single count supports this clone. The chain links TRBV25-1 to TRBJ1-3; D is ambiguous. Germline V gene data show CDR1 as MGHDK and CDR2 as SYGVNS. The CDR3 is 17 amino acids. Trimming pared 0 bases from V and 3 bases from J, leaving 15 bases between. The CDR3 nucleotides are TGTGCCAGCAGTGAATATGGTCGCGGGTCCTATGGAAACACCATATATTTT. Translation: CASSEYGRGSYGNTIYF.

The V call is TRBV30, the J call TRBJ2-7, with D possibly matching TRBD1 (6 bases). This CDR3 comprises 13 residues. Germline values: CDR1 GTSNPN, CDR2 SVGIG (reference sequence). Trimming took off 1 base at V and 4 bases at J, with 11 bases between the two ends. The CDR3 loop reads CAWSAIQGYEQYF. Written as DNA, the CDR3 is TGTGCCTGGAGTGCCATTCAGGGGTACGAGCAGTACTTC.

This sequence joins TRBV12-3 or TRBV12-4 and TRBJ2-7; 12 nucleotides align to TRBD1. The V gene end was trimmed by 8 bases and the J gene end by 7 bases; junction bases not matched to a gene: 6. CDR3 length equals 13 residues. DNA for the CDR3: TGTGCCAGCTGGGGACAGGGGGCTAAGGAGCAGTACTTC. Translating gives CASWGQGAKEQYF.

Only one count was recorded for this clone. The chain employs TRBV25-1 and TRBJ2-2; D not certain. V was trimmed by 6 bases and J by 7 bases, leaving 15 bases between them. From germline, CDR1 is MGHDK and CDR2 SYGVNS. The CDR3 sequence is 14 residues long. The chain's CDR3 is CASRNSPDGGELFF. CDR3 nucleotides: TGTGCCAGCAGGAACAGTCCCGATGGCGGGGAGCTGTTTTTT.

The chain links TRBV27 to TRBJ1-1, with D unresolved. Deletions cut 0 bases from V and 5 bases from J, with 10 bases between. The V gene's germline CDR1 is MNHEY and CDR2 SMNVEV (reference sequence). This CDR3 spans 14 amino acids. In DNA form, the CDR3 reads TGTGCCAGCAGTTTATCGTTCCCAGGAACTGAAGCTTTCTTT. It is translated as CASSLSFPGTEAFF.

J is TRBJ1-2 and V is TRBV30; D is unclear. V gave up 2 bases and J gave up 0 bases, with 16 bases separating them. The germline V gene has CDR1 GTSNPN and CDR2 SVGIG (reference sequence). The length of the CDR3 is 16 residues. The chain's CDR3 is CAWSPTLKIPNYGYTF. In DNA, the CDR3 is TGTGCCTGGAGTCCTACCCTTAAGATCCCTAACTATGGCTACACCTTC.

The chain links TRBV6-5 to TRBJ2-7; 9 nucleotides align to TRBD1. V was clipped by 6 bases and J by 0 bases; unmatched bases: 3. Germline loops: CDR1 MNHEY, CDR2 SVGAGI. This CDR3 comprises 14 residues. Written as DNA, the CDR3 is TGTGCCAGCAGAAGGGACAGGGCCTCCTACGAGCAGTACTTC. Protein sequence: CASRRDRASYEQYF.

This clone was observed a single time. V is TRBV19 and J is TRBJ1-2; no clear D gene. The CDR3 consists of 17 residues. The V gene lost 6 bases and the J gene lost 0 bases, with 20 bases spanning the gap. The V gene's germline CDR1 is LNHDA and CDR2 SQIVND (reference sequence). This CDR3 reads CASSPSGRVRANYGYTF. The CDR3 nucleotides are TGTGCCAGTAGCCCTTCGGGAAGGGTTAGGGCTAACTATGGCTACACCTTC.

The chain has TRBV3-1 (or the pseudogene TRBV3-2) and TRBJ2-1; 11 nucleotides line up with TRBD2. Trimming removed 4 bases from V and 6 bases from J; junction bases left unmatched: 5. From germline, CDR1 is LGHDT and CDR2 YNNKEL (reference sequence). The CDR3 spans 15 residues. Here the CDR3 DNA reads TGTGCCAGCAGCCCCACTAGCGGGAGTGGCAATGAGCAGTTCTTC. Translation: CASSPTSGSGNEQFF.

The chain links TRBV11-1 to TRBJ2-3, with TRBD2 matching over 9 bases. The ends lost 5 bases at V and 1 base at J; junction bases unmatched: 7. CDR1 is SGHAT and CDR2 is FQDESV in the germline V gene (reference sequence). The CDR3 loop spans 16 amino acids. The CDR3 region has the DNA TGTGCCAGCAGCCCGGAGCGGGGGGCGCGCACAGATACGCAGTATTTT. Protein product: CASSPERGARTDTQYF.

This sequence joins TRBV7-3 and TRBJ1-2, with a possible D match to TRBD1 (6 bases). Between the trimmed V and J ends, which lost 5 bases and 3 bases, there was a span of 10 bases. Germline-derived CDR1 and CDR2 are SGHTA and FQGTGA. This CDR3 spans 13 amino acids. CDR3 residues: CASSKRQDYGYTF. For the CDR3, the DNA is TGTGCCAGCAGCAAGCGACAGGACTATGGCTACACCTTC.

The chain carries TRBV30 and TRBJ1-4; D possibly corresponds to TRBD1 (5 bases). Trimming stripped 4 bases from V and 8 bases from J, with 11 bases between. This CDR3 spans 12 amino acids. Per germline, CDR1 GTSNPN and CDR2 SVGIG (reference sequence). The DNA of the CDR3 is TGTGCCTGGAACAGGTTTGAGGAAAAACTGTTTTTT. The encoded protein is CAWNRFEEKLFF. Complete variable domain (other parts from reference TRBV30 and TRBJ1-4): SQTIHQWPATLVQPVGSPLSLECTVEGTSNPNLYWYRQAAGRGLQLLFYSVGIGQISSEVPQNLSASRPQDRQFILSSKKLLLSDSGFYLCAWNRFEEKLFFGSGTQLSVL.

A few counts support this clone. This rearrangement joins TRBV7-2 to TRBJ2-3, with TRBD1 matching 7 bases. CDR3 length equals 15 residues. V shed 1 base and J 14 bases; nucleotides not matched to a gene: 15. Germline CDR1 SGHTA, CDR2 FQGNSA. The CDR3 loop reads CASSLEAGGSLSPYF. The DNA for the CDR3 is TGTGCCAGCAGCTTAGAGGCAGGGGGTTCTCTTTCGCCGTATTTT. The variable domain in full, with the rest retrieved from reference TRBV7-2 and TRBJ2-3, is GAGVSQSPSNKVTEKGKDVELRCDPISGHTALYWYRQSLGQGLEFLIYFQGNSAPDKSGLPSDRFSAERTGGSVSTLTIQRTQQEDSAVYLCASSLEAGGSLSPYFGPGTRLTVL.

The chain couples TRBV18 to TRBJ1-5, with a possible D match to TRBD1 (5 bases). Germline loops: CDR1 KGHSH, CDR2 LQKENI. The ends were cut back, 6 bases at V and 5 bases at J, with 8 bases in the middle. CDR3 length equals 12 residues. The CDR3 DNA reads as TGTGCCAGCTCGCGGGACTATCAGCCCCAGCATTTT. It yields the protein CASSRDYQPQHF. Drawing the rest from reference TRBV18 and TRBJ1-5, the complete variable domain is NAGVMQNPRHLVRRRGQEARLRCSPMKGHSHVYWYRQLPEEGLKFMVYLQKENIIDESGMPKERFSAEFPKEGPSILRIQQVVRGDSAAYFCASSRDYQPQHFGDGTRLSIL.